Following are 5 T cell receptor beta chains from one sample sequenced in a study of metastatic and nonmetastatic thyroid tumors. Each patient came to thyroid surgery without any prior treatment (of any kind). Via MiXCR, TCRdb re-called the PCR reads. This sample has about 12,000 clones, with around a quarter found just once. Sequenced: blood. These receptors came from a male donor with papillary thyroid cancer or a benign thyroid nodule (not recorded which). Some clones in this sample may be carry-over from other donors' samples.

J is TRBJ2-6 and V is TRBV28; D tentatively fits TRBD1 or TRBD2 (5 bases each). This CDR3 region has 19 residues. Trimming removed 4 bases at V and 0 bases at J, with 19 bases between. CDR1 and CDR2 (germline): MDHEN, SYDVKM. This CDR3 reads CASSYEGLLHYSGANVLTF. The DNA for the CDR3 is TGTGCCAGCAGTTATGAGGGGTTACTCCATTACTCTGGGGCCAACGTCCTGACTTTC.

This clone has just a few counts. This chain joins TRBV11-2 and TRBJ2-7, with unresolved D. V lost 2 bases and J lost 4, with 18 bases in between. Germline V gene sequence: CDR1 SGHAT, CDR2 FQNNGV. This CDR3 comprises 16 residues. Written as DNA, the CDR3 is TGTGCCAGCAGCTTATCCCAACTACAGAGACCTTACGAGCAGTACTTC. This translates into CASSLSQLQRPYEQYF.

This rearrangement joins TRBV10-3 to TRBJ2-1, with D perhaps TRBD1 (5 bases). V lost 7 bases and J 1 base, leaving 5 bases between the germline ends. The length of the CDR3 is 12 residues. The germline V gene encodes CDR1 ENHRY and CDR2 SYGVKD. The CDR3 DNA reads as TGTGCCATCAAGGGGTCCTACAATGAGCAGTTCTTC. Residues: CAIKGSYNEQFF.

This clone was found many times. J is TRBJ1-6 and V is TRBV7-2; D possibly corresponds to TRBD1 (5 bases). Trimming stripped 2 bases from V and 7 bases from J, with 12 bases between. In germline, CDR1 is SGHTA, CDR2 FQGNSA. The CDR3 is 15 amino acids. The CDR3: CASSLLQGINSPLHF. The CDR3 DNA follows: TGTGCCAGCAGCTTACTGCAGGGAATAAATTCACCCCTCCACTTT.

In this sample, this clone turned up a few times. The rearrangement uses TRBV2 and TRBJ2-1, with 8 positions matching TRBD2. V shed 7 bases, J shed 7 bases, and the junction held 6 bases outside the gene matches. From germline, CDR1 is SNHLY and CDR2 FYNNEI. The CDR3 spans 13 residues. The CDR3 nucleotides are TGTGCCAGCACTAGCGGGCCATATAATGAGCAGTTCTTC. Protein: CASTSGPYNEQFF. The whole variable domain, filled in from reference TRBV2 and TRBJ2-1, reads EPEVTQTPSHQVTQMGQEVILRCVPISNHLYFYWYRQILGQKVEFLVSFYNNEISEKSEIFDDQFSVERPDGSNFTLKIRSTKLEDSAMYFCASTSGPYNEQFFGPGTRLTVL.